The TCR beta chain described here comes from a study of response to subunit inactivated influenza vaccine (dated by TCRdb to the late 2010s). Some background on the complete study: To follow how T cells responded to a trivalent subunit inactivated influenza vaccine, the researchers relied on deep quantitative profiling of the T cell receptor repertoire.

Ten or more counts support this clonotype. Its cognate antigen has yet to be identified. Base qualities are not at hand, and no much larger clone is one base apart. V lost 6 bases and J lost 12 bases; the stretch between them is 15 bases long. The CDR3 contains 12 residues, cysteine and phenylalanine counted. Here the CDR3 DNA is all that survives: 36 bases in frame from base 1. The library was made by RT-PCR. Sequencing was performed on an Illumina HiSeq 2500. TCRdb applied fastp at Q25 and MiXCR to the public reads, then kept only in-frame beta chains. Each entry is one CDR3 protein sequence, shown with its most common DNA and genes. Recorded for this sample are hundreds of thousands of distinct CDR3 sequences; around 8% of them occurred a single time. The leading ten clones occupy approximately 12% of the sample. On the study overall, not on this receptor specifically: According to the authors, only a limited number of new T cells may be recruited by each seasonal influenza vaccination.

The clonotype comes from a man between 50 and 75 years old who received an inactivated influenza vaccine. Donor details come from another sample of the same person, matched by shared clones. Recombination linked TRBV12-3 or TRBV12-4 to TRBJ2-1; TRBD2 might be the D gene, on 6 matching bases. The sample consisted of PBMCs from blood, taken less than 30 months after vaccination. The DNA is as follows: TGTGCCAGCAGGGGAACTAGCTCGGGGCAGTTCTTC. The translation is CASRGTSSGQFF.